This T cell receptor beta chain was profiled in a study of blood T cell repertoires in COVID-19. The overall study: Acute and convalescent COVID-19 specimens originated in the United States, Italy and Spain. In each case, the material was cDNA or gDNA derived from T cells, B-cell-depleted T cells, or PBMCs.

As handled by the study authors: Scientists estimated how many nucleated cells there were by amplifying reference gene primers. The assay was immunoSEQ multiplex PCR, and TCRdb's table has in-frame clones only and misses some. That table furnishes V, J and clone size, whereas the DNA furnished D and trimming. Of fewer than 120,000 clones listed, about 75% were seen once; the top ten hold 16%. Sequencing was carried out using peripheral blood. This receptor was identified in a woman of 80 years or more with active or convalescent COVID-19.

DNA of the CDR3: TGTGCCAGCACGGGGTGGGGCACAGATACGCAGTATTTT. As protein: CASTGWGTDTQYF. The chain joins TRBV6-5 to TRBJ2-3, with a tentative D call TRBD2 (5 bases). With 7 bases removed from V and 1 base from J, the gap between germline ends came to 9 bases. The V gene's germline CDR1 is MNHEY and CDR2 SVGAGI. The CDR3 contains 13 residues.